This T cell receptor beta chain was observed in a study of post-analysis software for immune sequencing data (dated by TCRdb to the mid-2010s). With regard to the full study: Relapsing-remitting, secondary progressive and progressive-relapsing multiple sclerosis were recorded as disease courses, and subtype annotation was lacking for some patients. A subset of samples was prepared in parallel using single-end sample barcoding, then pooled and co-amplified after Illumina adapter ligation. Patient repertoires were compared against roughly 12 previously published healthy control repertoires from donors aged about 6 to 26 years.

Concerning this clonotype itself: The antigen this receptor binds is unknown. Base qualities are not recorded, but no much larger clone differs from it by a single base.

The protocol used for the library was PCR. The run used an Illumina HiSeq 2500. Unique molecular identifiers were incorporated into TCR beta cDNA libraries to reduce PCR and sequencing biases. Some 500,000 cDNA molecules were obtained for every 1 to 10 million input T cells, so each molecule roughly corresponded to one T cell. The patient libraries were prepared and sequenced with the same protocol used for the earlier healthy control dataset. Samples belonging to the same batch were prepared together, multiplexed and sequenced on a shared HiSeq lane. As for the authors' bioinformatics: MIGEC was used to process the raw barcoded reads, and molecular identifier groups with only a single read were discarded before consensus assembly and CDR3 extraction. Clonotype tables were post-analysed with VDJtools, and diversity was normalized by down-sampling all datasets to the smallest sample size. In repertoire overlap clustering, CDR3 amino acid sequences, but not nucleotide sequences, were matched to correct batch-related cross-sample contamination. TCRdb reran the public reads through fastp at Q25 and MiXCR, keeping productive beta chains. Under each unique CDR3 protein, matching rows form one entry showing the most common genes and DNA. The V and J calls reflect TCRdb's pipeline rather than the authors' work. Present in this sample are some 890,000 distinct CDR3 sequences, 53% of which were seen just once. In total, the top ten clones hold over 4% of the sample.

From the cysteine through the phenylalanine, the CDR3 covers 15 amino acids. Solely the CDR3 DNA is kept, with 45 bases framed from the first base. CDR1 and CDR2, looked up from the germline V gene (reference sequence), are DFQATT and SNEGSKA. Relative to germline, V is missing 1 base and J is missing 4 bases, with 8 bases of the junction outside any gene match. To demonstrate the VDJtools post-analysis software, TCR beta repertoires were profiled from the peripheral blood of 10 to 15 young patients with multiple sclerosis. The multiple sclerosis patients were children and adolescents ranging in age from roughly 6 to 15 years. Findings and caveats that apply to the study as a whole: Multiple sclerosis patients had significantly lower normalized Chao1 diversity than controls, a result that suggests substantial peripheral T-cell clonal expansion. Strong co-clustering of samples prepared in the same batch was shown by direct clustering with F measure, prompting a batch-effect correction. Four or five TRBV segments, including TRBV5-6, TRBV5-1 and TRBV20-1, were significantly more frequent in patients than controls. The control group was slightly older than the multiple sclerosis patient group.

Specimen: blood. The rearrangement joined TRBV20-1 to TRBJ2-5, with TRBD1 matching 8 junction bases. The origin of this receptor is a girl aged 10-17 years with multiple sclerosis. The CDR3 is CSARVPRGQRETQYF. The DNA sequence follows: TGCAGTGCTAGAGTACCCAGGGGGCAACGAGAGACCCAGTACTTC.